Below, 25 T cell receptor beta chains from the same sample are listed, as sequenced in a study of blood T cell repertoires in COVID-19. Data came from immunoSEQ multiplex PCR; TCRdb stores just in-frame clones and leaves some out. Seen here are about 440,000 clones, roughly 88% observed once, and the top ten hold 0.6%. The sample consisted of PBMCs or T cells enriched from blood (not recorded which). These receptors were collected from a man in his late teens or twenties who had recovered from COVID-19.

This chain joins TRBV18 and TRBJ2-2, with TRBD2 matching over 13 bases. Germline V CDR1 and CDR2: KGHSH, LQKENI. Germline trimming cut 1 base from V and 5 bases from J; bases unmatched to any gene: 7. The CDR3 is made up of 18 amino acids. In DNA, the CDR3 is TGTGCCAGCTCACCACATGGACTAGCGGGAGTAGTTACCGGGGAGCTGTTTTTT. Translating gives CASSPHGLAGVVTGELFF.

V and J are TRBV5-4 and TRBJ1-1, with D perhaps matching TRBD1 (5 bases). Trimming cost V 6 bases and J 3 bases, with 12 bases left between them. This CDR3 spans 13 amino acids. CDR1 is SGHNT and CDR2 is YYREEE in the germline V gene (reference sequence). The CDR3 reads CASKVTGDTEAFF. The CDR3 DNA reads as TGTGCCAGCAAAGTGACGGGGGACACTGAAGCTTTCTTT. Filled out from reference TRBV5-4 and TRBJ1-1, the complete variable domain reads ETGVTQSPTHLIKTRGQQVTLRCSSQSGHNTVSWYQQALGQGPQFIFQYYREEENGRGNFPPRFSGLQFPNYSSELNVNALELDDSALYLCASKVTGDTEAFFGQGTRLTVV.

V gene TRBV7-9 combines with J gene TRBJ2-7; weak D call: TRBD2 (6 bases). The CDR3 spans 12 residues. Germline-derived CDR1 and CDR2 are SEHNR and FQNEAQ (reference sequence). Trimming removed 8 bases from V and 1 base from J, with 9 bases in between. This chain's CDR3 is CASAGRSYEQYF. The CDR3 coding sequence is TGTGCCAGCGCGGGGAGATCCTACGAGCAGTACTTC.

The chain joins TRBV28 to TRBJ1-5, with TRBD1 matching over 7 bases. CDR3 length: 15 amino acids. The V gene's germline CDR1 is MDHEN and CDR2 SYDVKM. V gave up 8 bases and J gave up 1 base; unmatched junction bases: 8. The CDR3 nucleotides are TGTGCCAGCGGCGGAAGGGGGCAGAGCAATCAGCCCCAGCATTTT. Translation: CASGGRGQSNQPQHF. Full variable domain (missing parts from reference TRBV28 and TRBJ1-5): DVKVTQSSRYLVKRTGEKVFLECVQDMDHENMFWYRQDPGLGLRLIYFSYDVKMKEKGDIPEGYSVSREKKERFSLILESASTNQTSMYLCASGGRGQSNQPQHFGDGTRLSIL.

This CDR3 reads CASSFTGVRDTEAFF. The CDR3 region has the DNA TGTGCCAGCAGTTTTACAGGGGTTAGGGACACTGAAGCTTTCTTT. The V call is TRBV27, the J call TRBJ1-1, with 7 bases identical to TRBD1. CDR1 is MNHEY, CDR2 SMNVEV, per germline (reference sequence). The trim removed 3 bases at V and 3 bases at J, leaving 7 bases unmatched. This CDR3 is built from 15 residues.

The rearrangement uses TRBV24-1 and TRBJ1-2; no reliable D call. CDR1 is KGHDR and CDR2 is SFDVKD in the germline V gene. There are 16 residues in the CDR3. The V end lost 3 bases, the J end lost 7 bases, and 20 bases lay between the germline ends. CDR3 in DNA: TGTGCCACCAGTGATCCGCGGGCGGGGTTGGGTGGTGGCTACACCTTC. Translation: CATSDPRAGLGGGYTF.

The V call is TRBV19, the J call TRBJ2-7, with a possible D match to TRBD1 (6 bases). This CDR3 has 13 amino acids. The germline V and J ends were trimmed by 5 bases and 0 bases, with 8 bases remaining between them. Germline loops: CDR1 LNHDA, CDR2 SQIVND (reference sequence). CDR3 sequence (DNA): TGTGCCAGTAGTCGGGACAACTCCTACGAGCAGTACTTC. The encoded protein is CASSRDNSYEQYF.

DNA of the CDR3: TGTGCCAGCAGCCCCCCCGGGACAGGGCACAATGAGCAGTTCTTC. It encodes CASSPPGTGHNEQFF. This chain links TRBV6-5 with TRBJ2-1; 9 nucleotides line up with TRBD1. Germline V gives CDR1 MNHEY, CDR2 SVGAGI. The CDR3 is made up of 15 amino acids. V shed 6 bases and J 5 bases; nucleotides not matched to a gene: 8.

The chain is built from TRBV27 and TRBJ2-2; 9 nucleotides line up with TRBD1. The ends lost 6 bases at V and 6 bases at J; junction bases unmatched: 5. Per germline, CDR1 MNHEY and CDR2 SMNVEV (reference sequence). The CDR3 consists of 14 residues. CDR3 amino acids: CASRKTGGAGELFF. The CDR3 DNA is TGTGCCAGCAGGAAAACAGGGGGCGCCGGGGAGCTGTTTTTT.

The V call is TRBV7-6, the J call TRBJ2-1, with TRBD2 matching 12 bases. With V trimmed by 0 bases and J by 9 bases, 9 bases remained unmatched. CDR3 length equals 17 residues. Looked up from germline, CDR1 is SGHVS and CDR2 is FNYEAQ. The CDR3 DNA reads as TGTGCCAGCAGCTTAGCTGGCCCTAGCGGGGGGGCCAGTGAGCAGTTCTTC. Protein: CASSLAGPSGGASEQFF. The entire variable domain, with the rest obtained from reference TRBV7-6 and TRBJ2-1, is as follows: GAGVSQSPRYKVTKRGQDVALRCDPISGHVSLYWYRQALGQGPEFLTYFNYEAQQDKSGLPNDRFSAERPEGSISTLTIQRTEQRDSAMYRCASSLAGPSGGASEQFFGPGTRLTVL.

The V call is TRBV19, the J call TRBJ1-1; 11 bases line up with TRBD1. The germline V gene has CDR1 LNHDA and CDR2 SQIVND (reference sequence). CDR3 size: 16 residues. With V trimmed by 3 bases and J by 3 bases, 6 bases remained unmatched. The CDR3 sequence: CASSISRDRGDTEAFF. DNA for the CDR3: TGTGCCAGTAGTATCTCCCGGGACAGGGGGGACACTGAAGCTTTCTTT.

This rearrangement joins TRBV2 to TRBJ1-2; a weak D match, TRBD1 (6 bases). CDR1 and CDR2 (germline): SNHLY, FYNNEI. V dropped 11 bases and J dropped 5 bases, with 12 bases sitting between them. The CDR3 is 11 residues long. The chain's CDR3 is CAGRRGYGYTF. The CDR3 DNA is TGTGCCGGCCGCAGGGGTTATGGCTACACCTTC.

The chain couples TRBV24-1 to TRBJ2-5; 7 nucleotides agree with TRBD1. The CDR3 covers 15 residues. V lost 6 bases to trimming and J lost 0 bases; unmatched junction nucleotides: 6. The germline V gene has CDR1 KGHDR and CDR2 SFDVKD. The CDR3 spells CATSSTGENQETQYF. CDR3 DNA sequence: TGTGCCACCAGTAGCACAGGGGAAAACCAAGAGACCCAGTACTTC.

CDR3 bases: TGTGCCAGCAGCCAAGTGGCGGGAGGTTCAGATACGCAGTATTTT. It translates to CASSQVAGGSDTQYF. V gene TRBV3-1 (or the pseudogene TRBV3-2) combines with J gene TRBJ2-3, with TRBD2 matching over 8 bases. Trimming took 1 base from V and 4 from J; bases not matched to a gene: 4. Germline CDR1 LGHDT, CDR2 YNNKEL (reference sequence). CDR3 length: 15 amino acids.

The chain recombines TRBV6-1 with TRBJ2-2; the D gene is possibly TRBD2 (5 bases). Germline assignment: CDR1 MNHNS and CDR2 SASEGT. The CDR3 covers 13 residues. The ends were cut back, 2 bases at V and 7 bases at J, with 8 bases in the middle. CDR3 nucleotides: TGTGCCAGCAGTGAACGGGGAGACGGGGAGCTGTTTTTT. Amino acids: CASSERGDGELFF.

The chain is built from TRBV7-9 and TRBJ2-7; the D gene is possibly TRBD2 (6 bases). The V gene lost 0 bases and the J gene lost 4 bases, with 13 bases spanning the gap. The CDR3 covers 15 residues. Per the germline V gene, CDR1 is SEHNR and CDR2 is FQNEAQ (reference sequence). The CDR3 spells CASSLAGGRNYEQYF. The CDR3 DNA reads TGTGCCAGCAGCTTAGCGGGGGGACGGAATTACGAGCAGTACTTC.

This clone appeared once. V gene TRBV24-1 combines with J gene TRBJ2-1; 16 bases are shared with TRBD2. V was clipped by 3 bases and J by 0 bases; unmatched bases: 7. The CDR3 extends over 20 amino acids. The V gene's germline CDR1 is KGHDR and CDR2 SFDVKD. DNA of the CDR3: TGTGCCACCAGTGATCCGGGACTAGCGGGGGGGAGAAGCTCCTACAATGAGCAGTTCTTC. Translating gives CATSDPGLAGGRSSYNEQFF.

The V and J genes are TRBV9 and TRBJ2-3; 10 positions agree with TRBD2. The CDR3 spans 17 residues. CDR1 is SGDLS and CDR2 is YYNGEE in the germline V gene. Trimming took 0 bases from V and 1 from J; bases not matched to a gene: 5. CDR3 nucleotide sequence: TGTGCCAGCAGCGTAGGGGTCAGCGGGGGGGGCACAGATACGCAGTATTTT. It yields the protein CASSVGVSGGGTDTQYF.

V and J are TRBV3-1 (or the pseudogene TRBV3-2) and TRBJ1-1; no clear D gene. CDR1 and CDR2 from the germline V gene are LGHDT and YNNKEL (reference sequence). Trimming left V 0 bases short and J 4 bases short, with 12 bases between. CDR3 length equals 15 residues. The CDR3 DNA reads TGTGCCAGCAGCCAAGATTTCCTAGGACTCACTGAAGCTTTCTTT. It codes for CASSQDFLGLTEAFF.

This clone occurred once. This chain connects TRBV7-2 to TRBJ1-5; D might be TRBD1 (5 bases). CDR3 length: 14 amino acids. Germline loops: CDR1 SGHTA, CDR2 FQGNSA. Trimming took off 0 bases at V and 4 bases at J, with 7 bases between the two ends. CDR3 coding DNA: TGTGCCAGCAGCTTAGCCCGGGGGAATCAGCCCCAGCATTTT. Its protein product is CASSLARGNQPQHF. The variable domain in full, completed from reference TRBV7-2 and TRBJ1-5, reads GAGVSQSPSNKVTEKGKDVELRCDPISGHTALYWYRQSLGQGLEFLIYFQGNSAPDKSGLPSDRFSAERTGGSVSTLTIQRTQQEDSAVYLCASSLARGNQPQHFGDGTRLSIL.

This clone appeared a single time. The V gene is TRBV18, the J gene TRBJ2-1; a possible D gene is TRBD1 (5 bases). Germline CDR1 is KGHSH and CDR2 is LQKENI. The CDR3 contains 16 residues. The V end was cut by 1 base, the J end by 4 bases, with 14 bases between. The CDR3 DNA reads TGTGCCAGCTCACCACAATTAGGGGATAATTACAATGAGCAGTTCTTC. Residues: CASSPQLGDNYNEQFF.

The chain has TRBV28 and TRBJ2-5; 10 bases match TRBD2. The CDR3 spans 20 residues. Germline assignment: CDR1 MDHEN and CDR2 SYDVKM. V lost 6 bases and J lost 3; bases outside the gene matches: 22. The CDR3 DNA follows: TGTGCCAGCAGCACTATCCCGGGGCTAGCGGGAGTAGGAGGAAAAGAGACCCAGTACTTC. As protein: CASSTIPGLAGVGGKETQYF.

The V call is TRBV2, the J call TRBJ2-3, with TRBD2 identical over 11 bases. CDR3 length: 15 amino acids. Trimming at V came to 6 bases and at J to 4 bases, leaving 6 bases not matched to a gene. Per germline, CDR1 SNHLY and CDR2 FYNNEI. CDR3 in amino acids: CASRTTSGIADTQYF. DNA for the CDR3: TGTGCCAGCAGGACGACTAGCGGGATCGCAGATACGCAGTATTTT.

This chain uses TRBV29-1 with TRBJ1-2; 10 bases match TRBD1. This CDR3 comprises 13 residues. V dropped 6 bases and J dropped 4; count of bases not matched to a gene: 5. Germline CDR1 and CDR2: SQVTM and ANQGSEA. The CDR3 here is CSVGTGDVYGYTF. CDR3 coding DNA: TGCAGCGTAGGGACAGGGGACGTCTATGGCTACACCTTC.

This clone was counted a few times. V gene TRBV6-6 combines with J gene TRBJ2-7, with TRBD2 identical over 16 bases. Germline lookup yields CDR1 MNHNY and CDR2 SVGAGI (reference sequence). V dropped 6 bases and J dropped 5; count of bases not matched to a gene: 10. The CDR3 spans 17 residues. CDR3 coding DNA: TGTGCCAGCAGGCGACAGCCGGGACTAGCGGGAGGGGACGAGCAGTACTTC. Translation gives CASRRQPGLAGGDEQYF.